This TCR beta chain was captured in a study of graft-versus-host responses after intestinal transplantation. The CDR3 covers 14 residues. The ends were cut back, 2 bases at V and 4 bases at J, with 11 bases in the middle. From germline, CDR1 is SEHNR and CDR2 FQNEAQ (reference sequence). To note about this clone: The antigen is not known.

The assay was immunoSEQ multiplex PCR, and TCRdb's table has in-frame clones only and misses some. The data show 35,000 to 50,000 clones, nearly 95% seen once. The sequence was collected from a human donor who was the organ donor for an intestinal transplant. The specimen was unstimulated CD8+ T cells sorted from spleen or lymph node cells, collected before transplant. The chain is built from TRBV7-9 and TRBJ1-1, with D possibly being TRBD1 (5 bases). The CDR3 DNA follows: TGTGCCAGCAGCTTATATGGGGACGGCACTGAAGCTTTCTTT. It translates to CASSLYGDGTEAFF.